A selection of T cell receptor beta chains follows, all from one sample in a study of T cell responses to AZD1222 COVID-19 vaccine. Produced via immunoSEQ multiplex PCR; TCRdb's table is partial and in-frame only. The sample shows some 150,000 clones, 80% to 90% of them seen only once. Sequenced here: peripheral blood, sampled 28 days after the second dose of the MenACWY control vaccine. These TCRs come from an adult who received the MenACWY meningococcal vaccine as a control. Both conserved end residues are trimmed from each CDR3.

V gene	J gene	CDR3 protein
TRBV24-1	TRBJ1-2	ATSAGQGHGYT
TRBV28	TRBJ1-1	ASSPGSGNTEAF
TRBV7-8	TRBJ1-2	ASSTRTNYGYT
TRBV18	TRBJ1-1	ASSPYRVGNTEAF
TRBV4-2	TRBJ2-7	ASSQDNYEQY
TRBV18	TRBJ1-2	ASSPDEGYGYT
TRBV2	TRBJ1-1	ASGKEGTEAF
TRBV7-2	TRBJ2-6	ASSQGLSGANVLT
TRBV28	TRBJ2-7	ASSLGGTAREQY
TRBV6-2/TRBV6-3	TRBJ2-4	ASRPGTGPNIQY
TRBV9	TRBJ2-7	ASSADGTYEQY
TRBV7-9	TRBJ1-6	ASSFELRSTLH
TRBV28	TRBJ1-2	ASSPSQGRGYT
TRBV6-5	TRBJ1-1	ASNPTASPTEAF
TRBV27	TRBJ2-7	ASSRRGQSSYEQY
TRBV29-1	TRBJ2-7	SAGTGLEQY
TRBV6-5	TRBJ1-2	ASSYPLTGFNGYT
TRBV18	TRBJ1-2	ASSATGIDYGYT
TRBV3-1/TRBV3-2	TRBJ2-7	ASSQVNDYEQY
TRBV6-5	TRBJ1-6	ASSTGTGGNSPLH
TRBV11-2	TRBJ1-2	ASSPLAFNYGYT
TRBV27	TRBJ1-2	ASSFSGREYGYT
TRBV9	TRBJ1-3	ASSAVDGNTIY
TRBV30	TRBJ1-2	AWSSLDYGYT
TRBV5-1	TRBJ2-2	ASSFSDNTGELF
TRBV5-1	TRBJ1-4	ASSLGLDEKLF
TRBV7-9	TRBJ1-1	ASSVTGMNTEAF
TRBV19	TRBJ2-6	ASSIGRPPGANVLT
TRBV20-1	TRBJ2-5	SASLAGTRWY
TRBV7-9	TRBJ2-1	ASSLVRGSSYNEQF
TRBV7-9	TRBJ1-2	ASSSKGGGSYGYT
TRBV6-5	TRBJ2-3	ASSSGSGSLDTQY
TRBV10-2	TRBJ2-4	ASSGTSGSRLWY
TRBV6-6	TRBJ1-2	ASSSEDRAYGYT
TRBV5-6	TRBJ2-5	ASSLVGGSQTQY
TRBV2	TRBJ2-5	ASSGSQETQY
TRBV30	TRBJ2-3	AWQNTGGQRDTQY